The 24 T cell receptor beta chains below all came from one sample that was sequenced in a study of T-cell memory formation after mild COVID-19. Each CDR3 protein is one row after TCRdb ran MiXCR on the 5' RACE reads. Counted here are 450,000 or so distinct CDR3 sequences, around a quarter occurring once; the ten biggest clones make up under 15%. Sequencing input: PBMCs or a T cell subset sorted from them (not recorded which). The receptors shown here come from an adult woman who had mild COVID-19 (a few samples of this study predate the infection). Cell type and time point are not known.

There are a few counts of this clonotype. The chain couples TRBV20-1 to TRBJ2-7; either TRBD1 or TRBD2 may supply D (5 bases each). This CDR3 comprises 15 residues. Trimming stripped 0 bases from V and 2 bases from J, with 14 bases between. From germline, CDR1 is DFQATT and CDR2 SNEGSKA (reference sequence). CDR3 amino acids: CSARDWPGRAYEQYF. The DNA for the CDR3 is TGCAGTGCTAGAGATTGGCCAGGGAGAGCCTACGAGCAGTACTTC.

This clonotype was observed a few times. The genes are TRBV7-3 and TRBJ1-2; weak D call: TRBD1 (5 bases). The CDR3 loop spans 15 amino acids. CDR1 and CDR2 (germline): SGHTA, FQGTGA. V was shortened by 0 bases and J by 5 bases, with 13 bases between the two germline ends. The CDR3 here is CASSLTAGPEYGYTF. CDR3 nucleotides: TGTGCCAGCAGCTTAACGGCAGGGCCCGAGTATGGCTACACCTTC.

The chain links TRBV7-9 to TRBJ2-1; 12 bases fit TRBD2. This CDR3 region has 15 residues. The ends lost 2 bases at V and 6 bases at J; junction bases unmatched: 2. Germline CDR1 reads SEHNR; CDR2 reads FQNEAQ (reference sequence). Written as DNA, the CDR3 is TGTGCCAGCAGCTTAACTAGCGGGGGGTCCAATGAGCAGTTCTTC. Its protein product is CASSLTSGGSNEQFF. Full variable domain (missing parts from reference TRBV7-9 and TRBJ2-1): DTGVSQNPRHKITKRGQNVTFRCDPISEHNRLYWYRQTLGQGPEFLTYFQNEAQLEKSRLLSDRFSAERPKGSFSTLEIQRTEQGDSAMYLCASSLTSGGSNEQFFGPGTRLTVL.

This clonotype showed up just a few times. V and J are TRBV7-8 and TRBJ2-2; D is undetermined. The CDR3 totals 15 residues. Germline assignment: CDR1 SGHVS and CDR2 FQNEAQ. V lost 3 bases and J 7 bases, leaving 15 bases between the germline ends. The CDR3 DNA follows: TGTGCCAGCAGCTTCCCCTACTCAAGCGTCGGGGAGCTGTTTTTT. Amino acid sequence: CASSFPYSSVGELFF.

V is TRBV24-1 and J is TRBJ1-1; unclear D gene. Trimming pared 5 bases from V and 5 bases from J, leaving 11 bases between. This CDR3 has 13 residues. Germline CDR1 reads KGHDR; CDR2 reads SFDVKD. The CDR3 nucleotides are TGTGCCACCAGTGCTACGAGCGGGACTGAAGCTTTCTTT. Protein product: CATSATSGTEAFF.

This clonotype was observed a handful of times. This sequence joins TRBV7-2 and TRBJ2-7; the match to TRBD1 covers 8 bases. J was trimmed by 0 bases and V by 5 bases; bases with no gene match: 12. The CDR3 consists of 17 residues. The germline gives CDR1 SGHTA, CDR2 FQGNSA. As DNA, the CDR3 is TGTGCCAGCAGCCCAACACCGGGACAGGCTTACTCCTACGAGCAGTACTTC. This gives the protein CASSPTPGQAYSYEQYF.

The J gene is TRBJ2-5, the V gene TRBV4-1, with 14 bases fitting TRBD2. Unmatched junction bases numbered 0, after V lost 4 bases and J lost 2 bases. The CDR3 sequence is 15 residues long. Germline lookup yields CDR1 MGHRA and CDR2 YSYEKL. The CDR3 sequence is CASSRTSGGQETQYF. In DNA, the CDR3 is TGCGCCAGCAGCCGGACTAGCGGGGGGCAAGAGACCCAGTACTTC.

This clonotype was picked up a small number of times. J is TRBJ2-1 and V is TRBV4-3; TRBD2 agrees at 10 bases. Germline CDR1 LGHNA, CDR2 YSLEER. The trim removed 11 bases at V and 2 bases at J, leaving 3 bases unmatched. The CDR3 runs 13 residues. In DNA, the CDR3 is TGCGCCTCCAGCGGGAGGGCCTACAATGAGCAGTTCTTC. Translated, it gives CASSGRAYNEQFF.

The rearrangement joins TRBV29-1 to TRBJ2-1; 9 nucleotides match TRBD1. This CDR3 region has 14 residues. Germline assignment: CDR1 SQVTM and CDR2 ANQGSEA. V was clipped by 5 bases and J by 9 bases; unmatched bases: 11. The CDR3 loop reads CSVSPPDRGGEQFF. The DNA of the CDR3 is TGCAGCGTTTCACCCCCGGACAGGGGAGGTGAGCAGTTCTTC.

This clonotype was seen many times. The chain uses TRBV5-1 and TRBJ2-7; possible D gene TRBD1, 6 bases. CDR1 and CDR2 (germline): SGHRS, YFSETQ. This CDR3 region has 13 residues. V lost 1 base and J 3 bases, leaving 8 bases between the germline ends. Written as DNA, the CDR3 is TGCGCCAGCAGCTTGCTACAGGGCTACGAGCAGTACTTC. This sequence encodes CASSLLQGYEQYF.

The genes are TRBV9 and TRBJ2-1; D possibly corresponds to TRBD2 (5 bases). Germline CDR1 is SGDLS and CDR2 is YYNGEE. The CDR3 is 14 amino acids. The V end was cut by 2 bases, the J end by 6 bases, with 12 bases between. CDR3 nucleotide sequence: TGTGCCAGCAGCGTTGGTGGGAGTGGCAATGAGCAGTTCTTC. As protein: CASSVGGSGNEQFF.

This chain joins TRBV18 and TRBJ2-3; weak D call: TRBD2 (5 bases). Germline-derived CDR1 and CDR2 are KGHSH and LQKENI. V lost 4 bases and J lost 2, with 10 bases in between. The CDR3 is made up of 14 amino acids. CDR3 DNA: TGTGCCAGCTCACGAGGGTTCGACACAGATACGCAGTATTTT. It codes for CASSRGFDTDTQYF.

This clonotype was counted only a few times. The chain has TRBV12-3 or TRBV12-4 and TRBJ2-7; 10 bases map to TRBD2. CDR3 length equals 14 residues. Trimming removed 6 bases from V and 3 bases from J; junction bases left unmatched: 5. CDR3 sequence (DNA): TGTGCCAGCAGGTCCGGGACTAGCGTCTACGAGCAGTACTTC. Translating it yields CASRSGTSVYEQYF.

This clonotype was found a few times. This sequence joins TRBV7-8 and TRBJ2-5; tentative D call: TRBD2 (6 bases). From germline, CDR1 is SGHVS and CDR2 FQNEAQ. The CDR3 consists of 12 residues. The V and J ends lost 9 bases and 4 bases respectively, with 12 bases between them. CDR3 nucleotides: TGTGCCAGTCGGAGGGTGGGAGAGACCCAGTACTTC. It specifies CASRRVGETQYF.

The rearrangement uses TRBV6-1 and TRBJ1-1; weak D call: TRBD1 (6 bases). The ends were cut back, 2 bases at V and 1 base at J, with 11 bases in the middle. There are 15 residues in the CDR3. Germline CDR1 reads MNHNS; CDR2 reads SASEGT. CDR3 loop: CASSEKWGQNTEAFF. The DNA of the CDR3 is TGTGCCAGCAGTGAAAAGTGGGGACAGAACACTGAAGCTTTCTTT.

This CDR3 is CAWSADRGTSGSKFF. For the CDR3, the DNA is TGTGCCTGGAGTGCGGACAGGGGGACTAGCGGGAGTAAGTTCTTC. This sequence joins TRBV30 and TRBJ2-1; 14 nucleotides match TRBD2. The V gene's germline CDR1 is GTSNPN and CDR2 SVGIG (reference sequence). The CDR3 length is 15 residues. V gave up 1 base and J gave up 14 bases; unmatched junction bases: 10.

The rearrangement links TRBV11-2 to TRBJ2-5; D ambiguous. The CDR3 totals 13 residues. Germline V lookup: CDR1 SGHAT, CDR2 FQNNGV. V was trimmed by 0 bases and J by 5 bases, leaving 7 bases between them. CDR3 residues: CASSLDLGETQYF. DNA of the CDR3: TGTGCCAGCAGCTTAGATTTGGGGGAGACCCAGTACTTC.

This clonotype appeared a single time. The chain has TRBV14 and TRBJ2-3; D is possibly TRBD1 or TRBD2 (6 bases each). This CDR3 is built from 16 residues. CDR1 and CDR2 (germline): SGHDN, FVKESK. V was clipped by 3 bases and J by 4 bases, with 17 bases between them. CDR3 sequence (DNA): TGTGCCAGCAGCCAGGGGGGCCCTCCCGCCCCAGATACGCAGTATTTT. It yields the protein CASSQGGPPAPDTQYF.

This clonotype has just a few counts. The chain combines TRBV9 with TRBJ1-1, with D possibly TRBD1 on 5 matching bases. Trimming pared 3 bases from V and 4 bases from J, leaving 22 bases between. The germline CDR1 and CDR2 sequences are SGDLS and YYNGEE. This CDR3 is built from 17 residues. CDR3 sequence: CASSAEFRAGGGTEAFF. The CDR3 coding sequence is TGTGCCAGCAGCGCCGAGTTCCGAGCGGGGGGAGGCACTGAAGCTTTCTTT.

The chain has TRBV7-6 and TRBJ2-5; unclear D gene. The CDR3 is made up of 14 amino acids. CDR1 and CDR2 from the germline V gene are SGHVS and FNYEAQ. The germline V and J ends were trimmed by 1 base and 5 bases, with 11 bases remaining between them. In DNA, the CDR3 is TGTGCCAGCAGCTTAGAGATCCACGGGGAGACCCAGTACTTC. The encoded protein is CASSLEIHGETQYF.

This clonotype was seen more than once but under ten times. The chain carries TRBV9 and TRBJ1-1; no definite D call. The CDR3 totals 15 residues. Germline V gives CDR1 SGDLS, CDR2 YYNGEE. V gave up 0 bases and J gave up 3 bases, with 12 bases separating them. The CDR3 DNA follows: TGTGCCAGCAGCGTAGCTAGGGCGGGGTACACTGAAGCTTTCTTT. Translated, it gives CASSVARAGYTEAFF.

Points on this clonotype: The conserved closing phenylalanine or tryptophan is absent in this CDR3, likely reflecting a read error. The chain links TRBV15 to TRBJ2-7; 13 nucleotides line up with TRBD2. V shed 9 bases and J 3 bases; nucleotides not matched to a gene: 8. CDR3 size: 15 residues. Germline-derived CDR1 and CDR2 are LNHNV and YYDKDF (reference sequence). CDR3 nucleotides: TGTGCCACGGGGGACCGACTAGCGGGGGGCTACGAGCAGTACTTA. Translating gives CATGDRLAGGYEQYL.

V and J are TRBV20-1 and TRBJ1-1; D is unresolved. Trimming removed 5 bases from V and 5 bases from J, with 15 bases in between. Germline V gene sequence: CDR1 DFQATT, CDR2 SNEGSKA (reference sequence). CDR3 length equals 13 residues. In DNA, the CDR3 is TGCAGTGCTTCCTGCAGGTTGGGAACTGAAGCTTTCTTT. Amino acid sequence: CSASCRLGTEAFF.

The table lists this clonotype with a few counts. The CDR3 sequence: CASSLEETGRDMDTEAFF. CDR3 bases: TGTGCCAGCAGCTTAGAAGAGACGGGGAGAGATATGGACACTGAAGCTTTCTTT. The chain recombines TRBV7-9 with TRBJ1-1; D uncertain. The CDR3 is 18 amino acids. Trimming pared 1 base from V and 3 bases from J, leaving 21 bases between. Germline CDR1 is SEHNR and CDR2 is FQNEAQ (reference sequence).